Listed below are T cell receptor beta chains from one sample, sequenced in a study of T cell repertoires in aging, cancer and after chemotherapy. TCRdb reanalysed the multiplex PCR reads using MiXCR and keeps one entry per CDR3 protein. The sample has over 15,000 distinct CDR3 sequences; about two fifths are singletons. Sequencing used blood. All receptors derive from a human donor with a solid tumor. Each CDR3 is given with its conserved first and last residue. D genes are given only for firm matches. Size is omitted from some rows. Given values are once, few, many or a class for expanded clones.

CDR3 DNA: TGTGCCAGCTCACCATCCTTCCGGCGGGCGGATTCACCCCTCCACTTT; CDR3 protein: CASSPSFRRADSPLHF; V gene: TRBV18; clone size: .; J gene: TRBJ1-6; D gene: .
CDR3 DNA: TGCGCCAGCAGCCCTGGGTCAGGGGGACACTTCTACGAGCAGTACTTC; CDR3 protein: CASSPGSGGHFYEQYF; V gene: TRBV5-1; clone size: .; J gene: TRBJ2-7; D gene: TRBD1
CDR3 DNA: TGTGCCAGCAGCCAAAATAGCAATCAGCCCCAGCATTTT; CDR3 protein: CASSQNSNQPQHF; V gene: TRBV7-2; clone size: .; J gene: TRBJ1-5; D gene: .
CDR3 DNA: TGTGCCAGCAGCTTACAGGGGGGCGACACTGAAGCTTTCTTT; CDR3 protein: CASSLQGGDTEAFF; V gene: TRBV6-5; clone size: .; J gene: TRBJ1-1; D gene: TRBD1
CDR3 DNA: TGTGCCAGTAGTGGGACTAGCGGTATCTACAATGAGCAGTTCTTC; CDR3 protein: CASSGTSGIYNEQFF; V gene: TRBV19; clone size: few; J gene: TRBJ2-1; D gene: TRBD2
CDR3 DNA: TGTGCCAGCAGCTCCGGGACCCCCAGAGAAACCACTGAAGCTTTCTTT; CDR3 protein: CASSSGTPRETTEAFF; V gene: TRBV5-5; clone size: .; J gene: TRBJ1-1; D gene: .
CDR3 DNA: TGTGCCAGTAAGGAGACAGCGGGGAACACTGAAGCTTTCTTT; CDR3 protein: CASKETAGNTEAFF; V gene: TRBV19; clone size: .; J gene: TRBJ1-1; D gene: .
CDR3 DNA: TGCAGTGCTAAGAATACGGGACAGGGTAGCAATCAGCCCCAGCATTTT; CDR3 protein: CSAKNTGQGSNQPQHF; V gene: TRBV20-1; clone size: .; J gene: TRBJ1-5; D gene: TRBD1
CDR3 DNA: TGTGCCAGCAGCCTCACTAGCGGGGGGGCCGGAGTCGGGGAGCTGTTTTTT; CDR3 protein: CASSLTSGGAGVGELFF; V gene: TRBV7-2; clone size: .; J gene: TRBJ2-2; D gene: TRBD2
CDR3 DNA: TGTGCCAGCAAGGACACGGTGAACTACAATGAGCAGTTCTTC; CDR3 protein: CASKDTVNYNEQFF; V gene: TRBV19; clone size: few; J gene: TRBJ2-1; D gene: .
CDR3 DNA: TGTGCCAGCAGGACAGGGGAAGAGACCCAGTACTTC; CDR3 protein: CASRTGEETQYF; V gene: TRBV13; clone size: .; J gene: TRBJ2-5; D gene: TRBD1
CDR3 DNA: TGTGCCACCAGCAGAGATCTGGGGGATACGCAGTATTTT; CDR3 protein: CATSRDLGDTQYF; V gene: TRBV15; clone size: .; J gene: TRBJ2-3; D gene: .
CDR3 DNA: TGTGCCAGCGAATGGAACAGGGGAGATCAGCCCCAGCATTTT; CDR3 protein: CASEWNRGDQPQHF; V gene: TRBV6-1; clone size: .; J gene: TRBJ1-5; D gene: TRBD1
CDR3 DNA: TGTGCCAGCACCGGCGCTGGACAGGGTAGCTCCTACGAGCAGTACTTC; CDR3 protein: CASTGAGQGSSYEQYF; V gene: TRBV6-1; clone size: few; J gene: TRBJ2-7; D gene: TRBD1
CDR3 DNA: TGTGCCATCAGCTTTGGACTAGCGGGGGGGCAAGAGACCCAGTACTTC; CDR3 protein: CAISFGLAGGQETQYF; V gene: TRBV10-3; clone size: .; J gene: TRBJ2-5; D gene: TRBD2
CDR3 DNA: TGTGCCAGTAGTTCCGGTCAGAACACCGGGGAGCTGTTTTTT; CDR3 protein: CASSSGQNTGELFF; V gene: TRBV19; clone size: medium-sized; J gene: TRBJ2-2; D gene: .
CDR3 DNA: TGTGCCAGCAGCTTAAGGGGGGCCCCAGCCGGGGAGCTGTTTTTT; CDR3 protein: CASSLRGAPAGELFF; V gene: TRBV7-2; clone size: .; J gene: TRBJ2-2; D gene: .
CDR3 DNA: TGTGCCAGCACCGGGAGCGGGAGGGCCTACAATGAGCAGTTCTTC; CDR3 protein: CASTGSGRAYNEQFF; V gene: TRBV7-9; clone size: few; J gene: TRBJ2-1; D gene: TRBD2
CDR3 DNA: TGTGCCAGCAGTGAAGTAAGCTCTGGGGCCAACGTCCTGACTTTC; CDR3 protein: CASSEVSSGANVLTF; V gene: TRBV6-1; clone size: medium-sized; J gene: TRBJ2-6; D gene: .
CDR3 DNA: TGTGCCAGCAGCGCAACTAGTTCCGGGGAGCTGTTTTTT; CDR3 protein: CASSATSSGELFF; V gene: TRBV9; clone size: few; J gene: TRBJ2-2; D gene: .
CDR3 DNA: TGTGCCAGCAGCTCGTATCCTAACGGGGAAGAGACCCAGTACTTC; CDR3 protein: CASSSYPNGEETQYF; V gene: TRBV5-5; clone size: .; J gene: TRBJ2-5; D gene: .
CDR3 DNA: TGTGCCAGTAAAAACAGTCCAAGCACCGGGGAGCTGTTTTTT; CDR3 protein: CASKNSPSTGELFF; V gene: TRBV19; clone size: medium-sized; J gene: TRBJ2-2; D gene: .
CDR3 DNA: TGCGCCAGCAGAGTCGACAGGGGCTTTGCTGAAGCTTTCTTT; CDR3 protein: CASRVDRGFAEAFF; V gene: TRBV5-1; clone size: .; J gene: TRBJ1-1; D gene: TRBD1
CDR3 DNA: TGTGCCAGCAGTCGTGTAGCGGGGGACTACGAGCAGTACTTC; CDR3 protein: CASSRVAGDYEQYF; V gene: TRBV27; clone size: .; J gene: TRBJ2-7; D gene: TRBD2
CDR3 DNA: TGTGCCAGCAGCATGGACAGGGCGGCGGTTGGCTACACCTTC; CDR3 protein: CASSMDRAAVGYTF; V gene: TRBV7-2; clone size: .; J gene: TRBJ1-2; D gene: TRBD1
CDR3 DNA: TGTGCCAGCAGCTTAGTAGCGGGGGAGCGGGATACGCAGTATTTT; CDR3 protein: CASSLVAGERDTQYF; V gene: TRBV11-1; clone size: medium-sized; J gene: TRBJ2-3; D gene: TRBD2
CDR3 DNA: TGCAGCGTTGGAGGACCGGGACAGGACGATTATGGCTACACCTTC; CDR3 protein: CSVGGPGQDDYGYTF; V gene: TRBV29-1; clone size: medium-sized; J gene: TRBJ1-2; D gene: TRBD1
CDR3 DNA: TGTGCCAGCAGTTTCGGGTACCAGCAGGGAATGGGCTACACCTTC; CDR3 protein: CASSFGYQQGMGYTF; V gene: TRBV6-5; clone size: .; J gene: TRBJ1-2; D gene: .
CDR3 DNA: TGTGCCAGCTCACTAGGACAGGGAGTCTTCCCCGTTAGCTTT; CDR3 protein: CASSLGQGVFPVSF; V gene: TRBV18; clone size: few; J gene: TRBJ1-1; D gene: TRBD1
CDR3 DNA: TGTGCCAGTAGTCTGACTTATAATTCACCCCTCCACTTT; CDR3 protein: CASSLTYNSPLHF; V gene: TRBV19; clone size: once; J gene: TRBJ1-6; D gene: .
CDR3 DNA: TGTGCCAGCTCAATCGCGACAGGGAACACTGAAGCTTTCTTT; CDR3 protein: CASSIATGNTEAFF; V gene: TRBV18; clone size: few; J gene: TRBJ1-1; D gene: .
CDR3 DNA: TGTGCCACCAGCAGCCTACCGGGACTAGCATCCTACAATGAGCAGTTCTTC; CDR3 protein: CATSSLPGLASYNEQFF; V gene: TRBV15; clone size: .; J gene: TRBJ2-1; D gene: TRBD2
CDR3 DNA: TGTGCCAGCTCACCACCCGGGCTTCCTTACGGGGAGCTGTTTTTT; CDR3 protein: CASSPPGLPYGELFF; V gene: TRBV18; clone size: .; J gene: TRBJ2-2; D gene: .
CDR3 DNA: TGTGCCAGCAGTCTAGCGGGGGAGAACAATGAGCAGTTCTTC; CDR3 protein: CASSLAGENNEQFF; V gene: TRBV6-4; clone size: medium-sized; J gene: TRBJ2-1; D gene: TRBD2
CDR3 DNA: TGTGCCAGCAGTTTAGGTTATGTATATGGCTACACCTTC; CDR3 protein: CASSLGYVYGYTF; V gene: TRBV28; clone size: once; J gene: TRBJ1-2; D gene: .
CDR3 DNA: TGTGCCAGTAGTAGCTCGGAGGCAGGGGGCAAGCAATTACGCTACACCTTC; CDR3 protein: CASSSSEAGGKQLRYTF; V gene: TRBV19; clone size: .; J gene: TRBJ1-2; D gene: TRBD1
CDR3 DNA: TGTGCCACCAGCAGAGACCGGACAGGGGCCGACGAGCAGTACTTC; CDR3 protein: CATSRDRTGADEQYF; V gene: TRBV15; clone size: few; J gene: TRBJ2-7; D gene: TRBD1
CDR3 DNA: TGTGCCAGCTCATTATTACCCCCTCTCGGGGCCAACGTCCTGACTTTC; CDR3 protein: CASSLLPPLGANVLTF; V gene: TRBV18; clone size: .; J gene: TRBJ2-6; D gene: .
CDR3 DNA: TGCGCCAGCAAGATCCAGGGCGGCAATGAGCAGTTCTTC; CDR3 protein: CASKIQGGNEQFF; V gene: TRBV5-1; clone size: few; J gene: TRBJ2-1; D gene: .
CDR3 DNA: TGTGCCAGCAGAAAGGACAGGGATGCTTTCTTT; CDR3 protein: CASRKDRDAFF; V gene: TRBV6-1; clone size: .; J gene: TRBJ1-1; D gene: TRBD1
CDR3 DNA: TGCGCCAGCAGCCTCTTTGAGGGGTCTAATGAAAAACTGTTTTTT; CDR3 protein: CASSLFEGSNEKLFF; V gene: TRBV5-1; clone size: .; J gene: TRBJ1-4; D gene: .
CDR3 DNA: TGTGCCAGCGGCCGGACTAGCTCTCGCCATGAGCAGTTCTTC; CDR3 protein: CASGRTSSRHEQFF; V gene: TRBV6-5; clone size: .; J gene: TRBJ2-1; D gene: TRBD2
CDR3 DNA: TGTGCCAGTAGTACAGGGGGCGGCAGCAGACAGCCCCAGCATTTT; CDR3 protein: CASSTGGGSRQPQHF; V gene: TRBV19; clone size: .; J gene: TRBJ1-5; D gene: TRBD1
CDR3 DNA: TGTGCCAGTAGTATAGTAGGTTCGGCAGGACTAGCGGGGGGGCCCGGCACAGATACGCAGTATTTT; CDR3 protein: CASSIVGSAGLAGGPGTDTQYF; V gene: TRBV19; clone size: .; J gene: TRBJ2-3; D gene: TRBD2
CDR3 DNA: TGTGCCAGCAGCTTAGTTACTGGCGGCCTCTCCTACGAGCAGTACTTC; CDR3 protein: CASSLVTGGLSYEQYF; V gene: TRBV7-9; clone size: .; J gene: TRBJ2-7; D gene: .
CDR3 DNA: TGTGCCAGCAGTTACTCATTCGACAGGGAGGGCTACACCTTC; CDR3 protein: CASSYSFDREGYTF; V gene: TRBV6-5; clone size: once; J gene: TRBJ1-2; D gene: TRBD1
CDR3 DNA: TGTGCCTGGAGTGTACTGGGGGGCGCGGGGGAGACCCAGTACTTC; CDR3 protein: CAWSVLGGAGETQYF; V gene: TRBV30; clone size: once; J gene: TRBJ2-5; D gene: .
CDR3 DNA: TGTGCCAGCAGTTCCGTCCAGGAACCCATCTATGGCTACACCTTC; CDR3 protein: CASSSVQEPIYGYTF; V gene: TRBV12-3/TRBV12-4; clone size: .; J gene: TRBJ1-2; D gene: .
CDR3 DNA: TGTGCCGGGACTAGCGGGCATGAGCAGTTCTTC; CDR3 protein: CAGTSGHEQFF; V gene: TRBV6-2/TRBV6-3; clone size: few; J gene: TRBJ2-1; D gene: TRBD2
CDR3 DNA: TGTGCCATCAGTGAGGGGGGGCCGAGGAACACTGAAGCTTTCTTT; CDR3 protein: CAISEGGPRNTEAFF; V gene: TRBV10-3; clone size: .; J gene: TRBJ1-1; D gene: .